The next 9 T cell receptor beta chains were all read from a single sample in a study of human T cells and chemical hapten exposure. Time point defined: patch test 1, 2 weeks after DPC sensitization. Treatment described: therapeutic diphenylcyclopropenone sensitization with weekly scalp DPC. TCRdb called the RACE reads again in MiXCR, with one record for every CDR3 protein. The sample lists tens of thousands of distinct CDR3 sequences, over 6% occurring once. This specimen was whole blood, taken in connection with sensitization to the hapten diphenylcyclopropenone (DPC). The receptor source for this set is a woman aged 25 to 45 with alopecia areata. Some clones in this sample may be carry-over from other donors' samples.

This chain joins TRBV4-1 and TRBJ1-1; D gene ambiguous. V lost 4 bases, J lost 1 base, and 10 bases lay in between. The CDR3 spans 14 residues. Germline loops: CDR1 MGHRA, CDR2 YSYEKL. The CDR3 reads CASSLMYRNTEAFF. In DNA, the CDR3 is TGCGCCAGCAGCCTGATGTACAGGAACACTGAAGCTTTCTTT.

This clonotype was recorded many times. V and J are TRBV6-5 and TRBJ1-1; D may be TRBD1 (5 bases). The CDR3 sequence is 13 residues long. Germline-derived CDR1 and CDR2 are MNHEY and SVGAGI. V lost 2 bases, J lost 11 bases, and 15 bases lay in between. In DNA, the CDR3 is TGTGCCAGCAGTTACGGCCGGGACCTCGGGGCTTTCTTT. Its translation: CASSYGRDLGAFF.

Details on this clonotype: A read error may be the cause here, since a much bigger clone is one base away. The chain couples TRBV7-2 to TRBJ2-3; D may be TRBD2 (5 bases). Per germline, CDR1 SGHTA and CDR2 FQGNSA. The CDR3 has 15 amino acids. In DNA form, the CDR3 reads TGTGCCGGCAGCACCTACCGGACTAGCACAGATACGCAGTATTTT. This codes for CAGSTYRTSTDTQYF.

This rearrangement joins TRBV3-1 to TRBJ2-3; 7 bases are shared with TRBD1. This CDR3 spans 16 amino acids. V shed 2 bases, J shed 4 bases, and the junction held 9 bases outside the gene matches. The germline V gene encodes CDR1 LGHDT and CDR2 YNNKEL (reference sequence). CDR3 sequence reads: CASSQPSGTASDTQYF. For the CDR3, the DNA is TGTGCCAGCAGCCAACCATCCGGGACAGCCTCAGATACGCAGTATTTT.

This clonotype was picked up many times. The chain uses TRBV2 and TRBJ2-5; 7 bases agree with TRBD2. Germline V gene lookup returns CDR1 SNHLY and CDR2 FYNNEI. The CDR3 is 13 amino acids. J lost 4 bases, V lost 8 bases, and 7 bases had no gene match. The CDR3 sequence: CASLSPGGETQYF. The CDR3 DNA is TGTGCCAGCCTCTCCCCGGGGGGAGAGACCCAGTACTTC.

This clonotype has a count of ten or more. This sequence joins TRBV29-1 and TRBJ2-3; a possible D gene is TRBD1 (6 bases). The CDR3 length is 13 residues. CDR1 is SQVTM and CDR2 is ANQGSEA in the germline V gene. Between the trimmed V and J ends, which lost 4 bases and 2 bases, there was a span of 10 bases. Written as DNA, the CDR3 is TGCAGCGTTGCCAGGGACAACACAGATACGCAGTATTTT. It encodes CSVARDNTDTQYF.

This clonotype was seen ten or more times. This chain links TRBV7-2 with TRBJ1-6; D may be TRBD1 (6 bases). The CDR3 loop spans 17 amino acids. Between the trimmed V and J ends, which lost 2 bases and 6 bases, there was a span of 17 bases. Looked up from germline, CDR1 is SGHTA and CDR2 is FQGNSA. CDR3 bases: TGTGCCAGCAGCTTATTGATCCGAGGGGGAAGTAATTCACCCCTCCACTTT. This gives the protein CASSLLIRGGSNSPLHF. Based on the CDR3 plus reference TRBV7-2 and TRBJ1-6, the full variable domain is GAGVSQSPSNKVTEKGKDVELRCDPISGHTALYWYRQSLGQGLEFLIYFQGNSAPDKSGLPSDRFSAERTGGSVSTLTIQRTQQEDSAVYLCASSLLIRGGSNSPLHFGNGTRLTVT.

This clonotype was counted many times. The chain couples TRBV5-1 to TRBJ2-5; the D gene is possibly TRBD2 (6 bases). The V end was cut by 4 bases, the J end by 7 bases, with 11 bases between. Germline CDR1 and CDR2: SGHRS and YFSETQ. The length of the CDR3 is 12 residues. CDR3: CASSKEEGTQYF. The CDR3, as DNA: TGCGCCAGCAGCAAGGAGGAGGGGACCCAGTACTTC.

V is TRBV19 and J is TRBJ2-7, with D perhaps TRBD1 (5 bases). There are 14 residues in the CDR3. V gave up 3 bases and J gave up 3 bases, with 12 bases separating them. Germline CDR1 and CDR2: LNHDA and SQIVND (reference sequence). The CDR3 DNA reads TGTGCCAGTAGTATCTCCGACAGCTACTACGAGCAGTACTTC. Its translation: CASSISDSYYEQYF.